These 20 T cell receptor beta chains were all obtained from the same sample, sequenced in a study of T cells after yellow fever vaccination. A single record per CDR3 protein comes from TCRdb applying MiXCR to the 5' RACE reads. The profile shows some 550,000 distinct CDR3 sequences, 15% to 20% of them singletons. Sequencing used PBMCs, obtained 15 days after the yellow fever booster vaccination. The receptor set was obtained from a man aged 25 to 45 who received the YFV17D yellow fever vaccine.

In its sample, this clonotype was seen a few times. CDR3 in amino acids: CASSLYWAANTGELFF. The CDR3 DNA reads as TGCGCCAGCAGCTTGTACTGGGCAGCGAACACCGGGGAGCTGTTTTTT. The chain has TRBV5-1 and TRBJ2-2; D ambiguous. Germline values: CDR1 SGHRS, CDR2 YFSETQ. CDR3 length: 16 amino acids. V was shortened by 1 base and J by 0 bases, with 10 bases between the two germline ends.

The J gene is TRBJ2-3, the V gene TRBV20-1; D is possibly TRBD1 (7 bases). Trimming left V 0 bases short and J 10 bases short, with 14 bases between. The CDR3 totals 13 residues. The V gene's germline CDR1 is DFQATT and CDR2 SNEGSKA (reference sequence). This CDR3 is CSARDLRGTPQYF. Written as DNA, the CDR3 is TGCAGTGCTAGAGATCTCAGGGGGACTCCGCAGTATTTT.

This chain links TRBV5-1 with TRBJ2-3, with 9 positions matching TRBD1. In germline, CDR1 is SGHRS, CDR2 YFSETQ. V was clipped by 5 bases and J by 2 bases; unmatched bases: 9. The length of the CDR3 is 16 residues. CDR3 region: CASSRHRGRDTDTQYF. The CDR3 nucleotides read TGCGCCAGCAGTCGACACAGGGGGCGGGACACAGATACGCAGTATTTT.

The CDR3 DNA reads TGTGCCATCAGTGAGTGGGGGGGTTCACCCCTCCACTTT. Amino acids: CAISEWGGSPLHF. The chain recombines TRBV10-3 with TRBJ1-6; tentative D call: TRBD1 (5 bases). In germline, CDR1 is ENHRY, CDR2 SYGVKD. CDR3 length equals 13 residues. Trimming stripped 1 base from V and 9 bases from J, with 7 bases between.

This clonotype was counted ten times or more. The V gene is TRBV12-3 or TRBV12-4, the J gene TRBJ1-5; 9 nucleotides line up with TRBD1. V lost 3 bases, J lost 0 bases, and 9 bases stayed unmatched. The CDR3 consists of 18 residues. This chain's CDR3 is CASSFGTGYQYSNQPQHF. CDR3 bases: TGTGCCAGCAGTTTCGGGACAGGGTATCAATATAGCAATCAGCCCCAGCATTTT.

This clonotype was found many times. The rearrangement uses TRBV10-3 and TRBJ1-1, with 8 bases identical to TRBD1. V lost 2 bases to trimming and J lost 1 base; unmatched junction nucleotides: 3. This CDR3 is 15 amino acids long. Per the germline V gene, CDR1 is ENHRY and CDR2 is SYGVKD. The CDR3 spells CAISEAGQGNTEAFF. In DNA, the CDR3 is TGTGCCATCAGTGAGGCAGGACAGGGGAACACTGAAGCTTTCTTT.

This clonotype was detected a few times. The J gene is TRBJ1-2, the V gene TRBV5-1, with D possibly matching TRBD1 (6 bases). Germline V lookup: CDR1 SGHRS, CDR2 YFSETQ. V shed 4 bases and J shed 4 bases, with 11 bases lying between them. CDR3 length: 13 residues. CDR3 loop: CASSPGQLYGYTF. The DNA for the CDR3 is TGCGCCAGCAGCCCCGGACAGCTCTATGGCTACACCTTC.

This clonotype turned up a few times. V gene TRBV23-1 combines with J gene TRBJ2-1, with D tentatively TRBD2 (6 bases). TRBV23-1 is given ORF status, its function remaining uncertain. V was clipped by 3 bases and J by 2 bases, with 11 bases between them. The CDR3 consists of 15 residues. This CDR3 is CASSHAGPTYNEQFF. The CDR3 nucleotides read TGCGCCAGCAGTCATGCGGGACCGACCTACAATGAGCAGTTCTTC.

The rearrangement links TRBV18 to TRBJ1-1; D call uncertain. This CDR3 is 16 amino acids long. Trimming took off 4 bases at V and 5 bases at J, with 20 bases between the two ends. Germline V lookup: CDR1 KGHSH, CDR2 LQKENI. CDR3 nucleotides: TGTGCCAGCTCACTGGCAGATCCAACTCTGGGGACTGAAGCTTTCTTT. It specifies CASSLADPTLGTEAFF.

The chain couples TRBV6-1 to TRBJ2-1; the match to TRBD2 covers 7 bases. The CDR3 loop spans 16 amino acids. J gave up 2 bases and V 3 bases, and 7 bases lay outside the gene matches. Looked up from germline, CDR1 is MNHNS and CDR2 is SASEGT. The chain's CDR3 is CASSDLTSAPYNEQFF. The CDR3 region has the DNA TGTGCCAGCAGTGACCTTACTAGCGCCCCCTACAATGAGCAGTTCTTC.

The chain uses TRBV18 and TRBJ1-5; TRBD1 agrees at 8 bases. The V gene end was trimmed by 3 bases and the J gene end by 7 bases; junction bases not matched to a gene: 8. The CDR3 runs 15 residues. CDR1 is KGHSH, CDR2 LQKENI, per germline. The CDR3 DNA is TGTGCCAGCTCACCTGAAGGGACAGGACGGCAGCCCCAGCATTTT. Encoded protein: CASSPEGTGRQPQHF.

The rearrangement links TRBV5-1 to TRBJ2-5, with D possibly being TRBD1 or TRBD2 (5 bases each). The CDR3 runs 14 residues. The germline gives CDR1 SGHRS, CDR2 YFSETQ. The germline V and J ends were trimmed by 4 bases and 5 bases, with 15 bases remaining between them. CDR3 in amino acids: CASSPLGTAETQYF. In DNA form, the CDR3 reads TGCGCCAGCAGCCCCCTTGGGACGGCGGAGACCCAGTACTTC.

This clonotype has just a few counts. The chain couples TRBV5-5 to TRBJ1-6; maybe TRBD1 (5 bases). Trimming stripped 4 bases from V and 5 bases from J, with 13 bases between. Germline CDR1 and CDR2: SGHKS and YYEKEE (reference sequence). The CDR3 is made up of 15 amino acids. CDR3 sequence (DNA): TGTGCCAGCAGCCGATCCGGGACCGATAATTCACCCCTCCACTTT. Residues: CASSRSGTDNSPLHF.

This clonotype was seen more than once but under ten times. J is TRBJ2-5 and V is TRBV10-3; TRBD1 matches at 10 bases. This CDR3 contains 14 residues. Germline values: CDR1 ENHRY, CDR2 SYGVKD. After removal of 3 bases from V and 3 bases from J, the junction contained 1 base not matched to a gene. The CDR3 DNA reads as TGTGCCATCAGTGACGGGACAGGGGAAGAGACCCAGTACTTC. Protein product: CAISDGTGEETQYF.

The gene calls are TRBV6-1 and TRBJ1-5; 10 bases are a match to TRBD1. V trimming: 10 bases; J trimming: 6 bases; junction bases outside the gene matches: 12. Germline V gene data show CDR1 as MNHNS and CDR2 as SASEGT. The CDR3 runs to 15 residues. CDR3 residues: CATRGPGQGTQPQHF. CDR3 nucleotide sequence: TGTGCCACCAGGGGGCCGGGACAGGGGACTCAGCCCCAGCATTTT.

This clonotype was seen a few times. The rearrangement joins TRBV7-8 to TRBJ2-3; 8 positions agree with TRBD2. CDR3 size: 16 residues. After removal of 5 bases from V and 1 base from J, the junction contained 8 bases not matched to a gene. Germline V lookup: CDR1 SGHVS, CDR2 FQNEAQ. DNA for the CDR3: TGTGCCAGCAGCAAGGGGACTAGAATGGGCACAGATACGCAGTATTTT. Translated: CASSKGTRMGTDTQYF.

The CDR3 nucleotides read TGTGCCAGCAGCTTGGGGTCCACCGAGCAGTACTTC. This codes for CASSLGSTEQYF. The chain recombines TRBV5-4 with TRBJ2-7; no definite D call. Trimming pared 0 bases from V and 6 bases from J, leaving 7 bases between. The CDR3 has 12 amino acids. Germline CDR1 and CDR2: SGHNT and YYREEE (reference sequence).

This clonotype was observed a few times. The J gene is TRBJ2-1, the V gene TRBV7-9, with D perhaps matching TRBD1 (6 bases). Trimming stripped 7 bases from V and 2 bases from J, with 15 bases between. The CDR3 runs 15 residues. Germline V gives CDR1 SEHNR, CDR2 FQNEAQ (reference sequence). CDR3 DNA: TGTGCCAGCACCCCAGGGGACCGACCCTACAATGAGCAGTTCTTC. This encodes CASTPGDRPYNEQFF.

The chain is built from TRBV7-9 and TRBJ2-7; D not resolved. CDR3 size: 14 residues. V was cut by 1 base and J by 2 bases, with 9 bases left in between. Germline values: CDR1 SEHNR, CDR2 FQNEAQ (reference sequence). The CDR3 region is CASSLVPGTYEQYF. Here the CDR3 DNA reads TGTGCCAGCAGCTTAGTTCCCGGTACCTACGAGCAGTACTTC.

This clonotype has only a few counts. This sequence joins TRBV9 and TRBJ1-1, with D tentatively TRBD1 (6 bases). The germline CDR1 and CDR2 sequences are SGDLS and YYNGEE. This CDR3 region has 15 residues. The V gene lost 0 bases and the J gene lost 4 bases, with 13 bases spanning the gap. The CDR3 loop reads CASSVGTAEGTEAFF. Written as DNA, the CDR3 is TGTGCCAGCAGCGTAGGGACAGCTGAGGGCACTGAAGCTTTCTTT. Drawing the rest from reference TRBV9 and TRBJ1-1, the complete variable domain is DSGVTQTPKHLITATGQRVTLRCSPRSGDLSVYWYQQSLDQGLQFLIQYYNGEERAKGNILERFSAQQFPDLHSELNLSSLELGDSALYFCASSVGTAEGTEAFFGQGTRLTVV.